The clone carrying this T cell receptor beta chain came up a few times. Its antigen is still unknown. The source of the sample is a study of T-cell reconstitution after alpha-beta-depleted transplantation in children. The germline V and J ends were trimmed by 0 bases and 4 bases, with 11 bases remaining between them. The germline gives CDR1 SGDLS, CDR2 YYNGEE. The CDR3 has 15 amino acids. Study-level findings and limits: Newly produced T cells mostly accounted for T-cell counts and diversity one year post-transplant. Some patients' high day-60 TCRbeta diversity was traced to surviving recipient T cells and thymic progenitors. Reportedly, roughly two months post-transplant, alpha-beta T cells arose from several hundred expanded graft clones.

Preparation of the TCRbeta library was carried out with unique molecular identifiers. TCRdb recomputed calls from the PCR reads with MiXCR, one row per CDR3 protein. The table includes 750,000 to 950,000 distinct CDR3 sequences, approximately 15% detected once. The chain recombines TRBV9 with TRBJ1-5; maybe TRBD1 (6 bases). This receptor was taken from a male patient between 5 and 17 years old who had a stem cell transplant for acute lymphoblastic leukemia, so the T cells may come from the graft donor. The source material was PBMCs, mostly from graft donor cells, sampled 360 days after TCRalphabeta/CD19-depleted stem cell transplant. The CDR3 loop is CASSVADSFNQPQHF. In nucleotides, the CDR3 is TGTGCCAGCAGCGTAGCGGACAGTTTTAATCAGCCCCAGCATTTT.